The clone carrying this TCR beta chain has a single count. Its target is unknown. These data originate in a study of T cell repertoires in cytomegalovirus infection. As for the study in general: As its CMV epitopes, the study selected recently identified HLA-C-restricted and well-studied HLA-B-restricted targets. Shared public TCR beta signatures pointed to both CMV infection and a matching HLA type.

After removal of 3 bases from V and 3 bases from J, the junction contained 2 bases not matched to a gene. CDR3 length: 15 amino acids. Germline assignment: CDR1 SGHAT and CDR2 FQDESV (reference sequence). Study-wide results and caveats: Individuals carrying CMV plus the relevant HLA were identified by cumulative frequency of public TCR beta families. CMV-specific TCR beta clonotypes restricted by HLA-C were the ones dominating the ex vivo response.

Each CDR3 protein gets one entry after TCRdb re-called the reads with MiXCR. The sample yields 100,000 to 150,000 distinct CDR3 sequences, roughly a third seen once. Specimen: CD8+ T cells from cultured PBMCs, collected from culture after CMV antigen stimulation. The rearrangement uses TRBV11-1 and TRBJ2-2, with 9 bases matching TRBD1. The origin of this receptor is a human donor in good health (CMV status not recorded). Some clones in this sample may be carry-over from other donors' samples. CDR3 in DNA: TGTGCCAGCAGCTTGGGGACAGGGTACACCGGGGAGCTGTTTTTT. Protein: CASSLGTGYTGELFF.